This TCR beta chain is drawn from a study of T cell responses to AZD1222 COVID-19 vaccine. Study observations and caveats: Reports say nearly half of spike-specific TCRs go after unmutated variant regions. Spike-specific TCR breadth and depth were elevated following two AZD1222 doses. It was only after the peak T cell response that any repertoires were sampled. CD4 TCRs linked to vaccination spanned spike, dominating at 160-218 and 743-854.

A word on this clone: The antigen is undetermined.

The protocol was immunoSEQ multiplex PCR, while the TCRdb copy is restricted to in-frame clones and leaves out a portion. The sample shows around 210,000 clones, 94% of them seen only once. Germline assignment: CDR1 LNHDA and CDR2 SQIVND (reference sequence). This CDR3 has 15 amino acids. V lost 9 bases, J lost 2 bases, and 10 bases stayed unmatched. The clonotype comes from an adult who received the MenACWY meningococcal vaccine as a control. The chain is built from TRBV19 and TRBJ2-1, with TRBD2 matching 7 bases. This material consisted of peripheral blood, taken 28 days after the second dose of the MenACWY control vaccine. The CDR3 DNA is TGTGCCAGCGACCCCGGGGGAGGGCCCTACAATGAGCAGTTCTTC. Translation: CASDPGGGPYNEQFF.